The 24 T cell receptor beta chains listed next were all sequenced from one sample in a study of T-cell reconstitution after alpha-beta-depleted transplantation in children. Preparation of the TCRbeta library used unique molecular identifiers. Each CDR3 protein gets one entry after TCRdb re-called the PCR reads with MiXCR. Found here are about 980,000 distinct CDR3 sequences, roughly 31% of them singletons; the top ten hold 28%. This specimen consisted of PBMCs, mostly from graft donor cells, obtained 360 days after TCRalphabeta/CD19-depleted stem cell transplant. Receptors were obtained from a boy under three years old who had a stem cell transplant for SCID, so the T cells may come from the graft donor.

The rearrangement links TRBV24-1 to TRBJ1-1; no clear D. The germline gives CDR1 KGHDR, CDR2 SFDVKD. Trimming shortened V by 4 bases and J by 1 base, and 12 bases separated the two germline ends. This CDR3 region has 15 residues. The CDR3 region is CATSDPSQENTEAFF. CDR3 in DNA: TGTGCCACCAGTGACCCCTCGCAGGAGAACACTGAAGCTTTCTTT.

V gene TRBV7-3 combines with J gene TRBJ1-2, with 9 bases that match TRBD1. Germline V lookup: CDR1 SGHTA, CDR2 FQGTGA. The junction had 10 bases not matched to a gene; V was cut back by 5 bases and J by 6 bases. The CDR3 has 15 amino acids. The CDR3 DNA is TGTGCCAGCAGCGCCCGCCCGGGACAGGGCGATGGCTACACCTTC. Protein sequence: CASSARPGQGDGYTF.

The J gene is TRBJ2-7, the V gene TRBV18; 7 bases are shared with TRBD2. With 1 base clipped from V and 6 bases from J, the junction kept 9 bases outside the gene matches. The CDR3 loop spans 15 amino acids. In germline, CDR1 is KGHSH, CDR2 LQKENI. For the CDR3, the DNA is TGTGCCAGCTCACCACTGGGACTAATCTCACCCGAGCAGTACTTC. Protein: CASSPLGLISPEQYF.

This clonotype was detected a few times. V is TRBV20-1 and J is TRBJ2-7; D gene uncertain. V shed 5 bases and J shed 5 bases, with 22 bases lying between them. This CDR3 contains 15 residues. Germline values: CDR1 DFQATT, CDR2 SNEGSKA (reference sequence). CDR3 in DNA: TGCAGTGCTCCCACGCCGGCCTCCCCGAACCACGAGCAGTACTTC. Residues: CSAPTPASPNHEQYF.

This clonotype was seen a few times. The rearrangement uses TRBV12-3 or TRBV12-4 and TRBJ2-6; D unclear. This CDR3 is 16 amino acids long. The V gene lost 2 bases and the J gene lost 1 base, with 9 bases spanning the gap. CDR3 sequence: CASSLRGPSGANVLTF. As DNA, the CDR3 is TGTGCCAGCAGTTTACGAGGCCCGTCTGGGGCCAACGTCCTGACTTTC.

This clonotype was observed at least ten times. The CDR3 DNA is TGTGCCACCAGCAGAGATATTAGCCCCAATGAGCAGTTCTTC. Translating it yields CATSRDISPNEQFF. The rearrangement uses TRBV15 and TRBJ2-1; the D is unclear. V lost 0 bases and J 6 bases, leaving 9 bases between the germline ends. In germline, CDR1 is LNHNV, CDR2 YYDKDF (reference sequence). CDR3 length equals 14 residues.

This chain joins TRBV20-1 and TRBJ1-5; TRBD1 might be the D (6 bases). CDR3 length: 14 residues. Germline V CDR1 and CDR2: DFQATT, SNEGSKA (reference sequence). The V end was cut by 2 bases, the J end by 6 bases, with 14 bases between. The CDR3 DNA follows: TGCAGTGCTAGAAATTCAGGGGTGGGTCAGCCCCAGCATTTT. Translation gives CSARNSGVGQPQHF.

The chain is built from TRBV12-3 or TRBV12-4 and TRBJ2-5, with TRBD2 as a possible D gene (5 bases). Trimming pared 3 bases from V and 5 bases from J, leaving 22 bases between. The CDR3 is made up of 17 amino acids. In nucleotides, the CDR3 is TGTGCCAGCAGTTTCAGGCAGTCGGGTCTAGCTTCGGAGACCCAGTACTTC. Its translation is CASSFRQSGLASETQYF.

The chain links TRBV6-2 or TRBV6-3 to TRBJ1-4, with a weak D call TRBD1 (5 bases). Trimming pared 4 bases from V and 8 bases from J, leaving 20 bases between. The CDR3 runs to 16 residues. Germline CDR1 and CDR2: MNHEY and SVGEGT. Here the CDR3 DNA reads TGTGCCAGCAGTTGGAATGGACATCCCCTCTCGGAAAAACTGTTTTTT. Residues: CASSWNGHPLSEKLFF.

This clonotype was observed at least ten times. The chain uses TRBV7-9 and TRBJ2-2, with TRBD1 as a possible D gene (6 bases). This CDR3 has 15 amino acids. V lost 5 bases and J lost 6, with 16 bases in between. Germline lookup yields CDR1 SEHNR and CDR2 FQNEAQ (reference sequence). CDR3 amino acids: CASSPPSGEAGELFF. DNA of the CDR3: TGTGCCAGCAGCCCGCCCTCAGGGGAAGCCGGGGAGCTGTTTTTT.

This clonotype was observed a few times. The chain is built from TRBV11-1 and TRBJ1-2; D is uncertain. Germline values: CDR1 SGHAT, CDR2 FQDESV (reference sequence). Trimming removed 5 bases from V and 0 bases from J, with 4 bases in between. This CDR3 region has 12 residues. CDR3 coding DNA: TGTGCCAGCAGCCATTCTAACTATGGCTACACCTTC. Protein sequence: CASSHSNYGYTF.

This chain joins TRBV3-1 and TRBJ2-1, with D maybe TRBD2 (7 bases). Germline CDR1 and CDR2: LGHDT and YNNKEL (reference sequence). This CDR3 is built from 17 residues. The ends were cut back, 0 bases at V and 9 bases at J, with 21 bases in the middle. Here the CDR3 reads CASSQDLIGGGTAEQFF. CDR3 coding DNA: TGTGCCAGCAGCCAAGATCTCATAGGGGGGGGGACTGCTGAGCAGTTCTTC.

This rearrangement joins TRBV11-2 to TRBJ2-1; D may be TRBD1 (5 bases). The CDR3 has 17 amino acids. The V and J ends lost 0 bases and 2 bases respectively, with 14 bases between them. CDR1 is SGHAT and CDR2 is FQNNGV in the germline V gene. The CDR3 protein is CASSLDLSGQAYNEQFF. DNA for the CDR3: TGTGCCAGCAGCTTAGATCTCTCAGGGCAAGCCTACAATGAGCAGTTCTTC.

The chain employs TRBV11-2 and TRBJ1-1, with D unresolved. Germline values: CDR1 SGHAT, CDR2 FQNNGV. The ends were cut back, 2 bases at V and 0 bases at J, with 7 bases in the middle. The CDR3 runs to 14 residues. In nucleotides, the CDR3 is TGTGCCAGCAGCTTACCCCCCTTGAACACTGAAGCTTTCTTT. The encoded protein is CASSLPPLNTEAFF.

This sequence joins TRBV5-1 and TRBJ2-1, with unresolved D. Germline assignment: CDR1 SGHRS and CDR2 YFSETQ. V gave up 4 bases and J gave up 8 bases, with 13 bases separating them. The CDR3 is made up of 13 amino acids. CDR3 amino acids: CASSAKPGYEQFF. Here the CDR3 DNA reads TGCGCCAGCAGCGCCAAACCTGGGTATGAGCAGTTCTTC.

CDR3 coding DNA: TGTGCCAGCAGCATCAGGGGGCACGGGGATGGCTACACCTTC. As protein: CASSIRGHGDGYTF. The V and J genes are TRBV28 and TRBJ1-2, with TRBD1 matching 8 bases. CDR1 is MDHEN, CDR2 SYDVKM, per germline. CDR3 length: 14 amino acids. The J segment lost 6 bases and the V segment lost 6 bases, leaving 9 bases of the junction unmatched.

The CDR3 loop is CASSFRTGYTF. CDR3 nucleotide sequence: TGTGCCAGCAGTTTCCGGACTGGCTACACCTTC. J is TRBJ1-2 and V is TRBV27; D unresolved. Germline loops: CDR1 MNHEY, CDR2 SMNVEV (reference sequence). This CDR3 contains 11 residues. V was trimmed by 3 bases and J by 7 bases, leaving 6 bases between them.

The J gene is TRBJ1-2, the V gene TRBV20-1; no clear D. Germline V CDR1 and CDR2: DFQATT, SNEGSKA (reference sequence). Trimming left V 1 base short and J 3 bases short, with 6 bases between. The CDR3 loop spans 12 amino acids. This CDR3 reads CSARGGYYGYTF. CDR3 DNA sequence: TGCAGTGCTAGAGGCGGCTACTATGGCTACACCTTC.

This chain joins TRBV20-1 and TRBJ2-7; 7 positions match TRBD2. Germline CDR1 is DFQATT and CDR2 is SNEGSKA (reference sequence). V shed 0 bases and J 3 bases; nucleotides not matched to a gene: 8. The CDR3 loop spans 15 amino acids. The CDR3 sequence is CSARDGGDFGYEQYF. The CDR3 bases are TGCAGTGCTAGAGATGGGGGGGATTTTGGCTACGAGCAGTACTTC.

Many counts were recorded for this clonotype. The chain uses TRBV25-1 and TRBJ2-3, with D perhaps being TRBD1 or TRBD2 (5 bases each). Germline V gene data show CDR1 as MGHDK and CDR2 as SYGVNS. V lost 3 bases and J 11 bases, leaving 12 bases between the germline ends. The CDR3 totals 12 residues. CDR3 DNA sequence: TGTGCCAGCAGTGACCCTTGGGGGAAGCAGTATTTT. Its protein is CASSDPWGKQYF. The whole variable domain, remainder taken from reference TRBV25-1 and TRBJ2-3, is EADIYQTPRYLVIGTGKKITLECSQTMGHDKMYWYQQDPGMELHLIHYSYGVNSTEKGDLSSESTVSRIRTEHFPLTLESARPSHTSQYLCASSDPWGKQYFGPGTRLTVL.

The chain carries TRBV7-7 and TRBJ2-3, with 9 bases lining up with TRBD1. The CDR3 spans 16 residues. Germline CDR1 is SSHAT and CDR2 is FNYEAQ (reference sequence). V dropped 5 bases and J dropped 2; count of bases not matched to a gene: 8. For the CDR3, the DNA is TGTGCCAGCAGCCAGGGACAGGGACTTTCCACAGATACGCAGTATTTT. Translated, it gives CASSQGQGLSTDTQYF.

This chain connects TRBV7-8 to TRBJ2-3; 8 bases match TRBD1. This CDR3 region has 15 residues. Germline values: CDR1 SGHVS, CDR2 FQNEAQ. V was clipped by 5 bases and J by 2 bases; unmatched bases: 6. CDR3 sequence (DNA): TGTGCCAGCAGCCTGGGACAGGCCTACACAGATACGCAGTATTTT. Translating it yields CASSLGQAYTDTQYF.

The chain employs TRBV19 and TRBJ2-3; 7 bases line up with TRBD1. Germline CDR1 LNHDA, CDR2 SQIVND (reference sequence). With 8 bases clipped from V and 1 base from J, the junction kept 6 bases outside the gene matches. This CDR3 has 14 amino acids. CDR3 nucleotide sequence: TGTGCCAGTGCCCGGACAGGAGGCACAGATACGCAGTATTTT. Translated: CASARTGGTDTQYF.

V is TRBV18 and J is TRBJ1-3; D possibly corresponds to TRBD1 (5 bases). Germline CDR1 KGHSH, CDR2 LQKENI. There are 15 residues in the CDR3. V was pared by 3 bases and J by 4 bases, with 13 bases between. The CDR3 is CASSPGAGTGNTIYF. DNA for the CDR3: TGTGCCAGCTCACCCGGGGCTGGAACGGGAAACACCATATATTTT.